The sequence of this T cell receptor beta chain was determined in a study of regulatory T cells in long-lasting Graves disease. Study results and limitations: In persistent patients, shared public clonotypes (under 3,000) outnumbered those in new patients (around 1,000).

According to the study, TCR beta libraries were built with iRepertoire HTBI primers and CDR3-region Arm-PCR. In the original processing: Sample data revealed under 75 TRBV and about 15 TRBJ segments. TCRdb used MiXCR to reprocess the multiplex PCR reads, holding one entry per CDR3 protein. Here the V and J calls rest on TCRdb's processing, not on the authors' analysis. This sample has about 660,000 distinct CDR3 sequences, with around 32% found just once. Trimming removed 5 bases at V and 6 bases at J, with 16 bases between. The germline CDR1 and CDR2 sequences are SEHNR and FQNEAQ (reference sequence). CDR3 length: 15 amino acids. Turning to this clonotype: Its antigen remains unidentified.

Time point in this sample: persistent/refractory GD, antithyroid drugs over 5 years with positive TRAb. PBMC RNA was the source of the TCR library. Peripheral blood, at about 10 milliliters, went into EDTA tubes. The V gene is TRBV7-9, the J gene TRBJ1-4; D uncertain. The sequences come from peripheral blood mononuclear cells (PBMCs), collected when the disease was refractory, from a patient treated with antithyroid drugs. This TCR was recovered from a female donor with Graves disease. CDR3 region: CASSPSLGRDEKLFF. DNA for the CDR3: TGTGCCAGCAGCCCCTCCCTTGGACGGGATGAAAAACTGTTTTTT.